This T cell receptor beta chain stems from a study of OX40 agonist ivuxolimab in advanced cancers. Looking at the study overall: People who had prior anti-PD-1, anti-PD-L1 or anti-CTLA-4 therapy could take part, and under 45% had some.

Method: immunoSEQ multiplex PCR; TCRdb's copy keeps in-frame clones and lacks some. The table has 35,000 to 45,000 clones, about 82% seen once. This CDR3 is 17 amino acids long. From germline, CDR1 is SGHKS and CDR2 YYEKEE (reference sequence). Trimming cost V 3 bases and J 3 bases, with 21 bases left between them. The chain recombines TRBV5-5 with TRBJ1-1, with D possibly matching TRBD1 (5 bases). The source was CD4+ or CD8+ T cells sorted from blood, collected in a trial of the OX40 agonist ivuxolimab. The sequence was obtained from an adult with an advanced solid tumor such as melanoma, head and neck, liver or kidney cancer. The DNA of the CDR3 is TGTGCCAGCAGCTCCGCCGGCTCGGGGTGGGGGGACACTGAAGCTTTCTTT. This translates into CASSSAGSGWGDTEAFF.